These T cell receptor beta chains were read from a single sample in a study of blood T cell repertoires in COVID-19. Using immunoSEQ multiplex PCR, the repertoire was profiled, and TCRdb retains in-frame clones only, with some absent. The table lists some 57,000 clones, about 87% of them singletons. Sequencing used peripheral blood. Receptors were obtained from a man between 65 and 79 years old with acute or convalescent COVID-19. Each CDR3 is given with its conserved first and last residue. D genes are given only for firm matches. Size tells how often a clone was seen (once, few, many) or the class of an expanded clone, and some rows leave it out.

V	size	D	J	CDR3	DNA
TRBV18	NA	NA	TRBJ1-5	CASSPPGRGSDQPQHF	TGTGCCAGCTCACCACCTGGCAGGGGTAGCGATCAGCCCCAGCATTTT
TRBV2	NA	TRBD2	TRBJ2-5	CASSGGVGETQYF	TGTGCCAGTAGCGGGGGGGTTGGGGAGACCCAGTACTTC
TRBV5-4	NA	TRBD1	TRBJ2-7	CASSPQGANEQYF	TGTGCCAGCAGCCCACAGGGGGCAAACGAGCAGTACTTC
TRBV29-1	NA	NA	TRBJ1-2	CSVAASAPNYGYTF	TGCAGCGTTGCGGCCAGCGCTCCCAACTATGGCTACACCTTC
TRBV7-9	NA	TRBD1	TRBJ1-2	CASSLAGTGNGYTF	TGTGCCAGCAGCTTAGCCGGGACAGGGAATGGCTACACCTTC
TRBV29-1	NA	TRBD1	TRBJ1-5	CSASGGNSNQPQHF	TGCAGCGCCTCAGGGGGCAACAGCAATCAGCCCCAGCATTTT
TRBV6-6	NA	TRBD2	TRBJ2-3	CASSRTSGFYSTDTQYF	TGTGCCAGCAGTCGGACTAGCGGATTTTATAGCACAGATACGCAGTATTTT
TRBV24-1	NA	NA	TRBJ2-1	CATSDPGLLSYNEQFF	TGTGCCACCAGTGATCCCGGACTCCTCTCCTACAATGAGCAGTTCTTC
TRBV28	NA	TRBD2	TRBJ2-7	CASSPRRGGWYEQYF	TGTGCCAGCAGTCCCCGGCGCGGGGGTTGGTACGAGCAGTACTTC
TRBV7-9	few	TRBD1	TRBJ2-5	CASQGQGAFETQYF	TGTGCCAGCCAGGGTCAGGGGGCATTCGAGACCCAGTACTTC
TRBV3-1/TRBV3-2	NA	NA	TRBJ2-2	CASSQARTGELFF	TGTGCCAGCAGCCAAGCCCGCACCGGGGAGCTGTTTTTT
TRBV30	NA	NA	TRBJ2-7	CASSEGQGSYF	TGTGCCTCGAGTGAGGGTCAGGGTTCCTACTTC
TRBV10-3	NA	TRBD1	TRBJ1-5	CAISPGQLNQPQHF	TGTGCCATCAGTCCGGGACAGCTCAATCAGCCCCAGCATTTT
TRBV6-5	NA	NA	TRBJ1-1	CASSYFQNTEAFF	TGTGCCAGCAGTTATTTCCAGAACACTGAAGCTTTCTTT
TRBV7-8	NA	NA	TRBJ1-3	CASSRIGSTPSNTIYF	TGTGCCAGCAGCAGGATCGGGTCTACACCCAGTAACACCATATATTTT
TRBV3-1/TRBV3-2	NA	NA	TRBJ1-2	CASSAGRQVHGYTF	TGTGCCAGCAGCGCCGGAAGACAGGTCCATGGCTACACCTTC
TRBV24-1	NA	NA	TRBJ2-1	CATQGYDNEQFF	TGTGCCACTCAGGGATACGACAATGAGCAGTTCTTC
TRBV7-3	NA	TRBD2	TRBJ2-2	CASSPRTSVYTGELFF	TGTGCCAGCAGCCCTAGGACTAGTGTTTACACCGGGGAGCTGTTTTTT
TRBV19	few	NA	TRBJ1-5	CASTLSTLGGNQPQHF	TGTGCCAGTACCCTATCGACACTCGGGGGCAATCAGCCCCAGCATTTT
TRBV10-3	NA	NA	TRBJ1-3	CAISESGTGTGNTIYF	TGTGCCATCAGTGAGTCAGGCACAGGGACAGGAAACACCATATATTTT
TRBV11-2	NA	TRBD1	TRBJ2-4	CASSLALAGGSNIQYF	TGTGCCAGCAGCTTAGCTCTGGCAGGGGGTTCGAACATTCAGTACTTC
TRBV18	NA	TRBD1	TRBJ2-7	CASSPIGTGGDPLF	TGTGCCAGCTCACCAATAGGGACAGGGGGCGACCCTCTCTTC
TRBV2	NA	NA	TRBJ1-1	CASSVSPLKNTEAFF	TGTGCCAGCAGTGTTTCCCCACTAAAGAACACTGAAGCTTTCTTT
TRBV11-2	few	NA	TRBJ1-1	CASSFSRGTEAFF	TGTGCCAGCAGCTTTAGCCGAGGCACTGAAGCTTTCTTT
TRBV5-4	once	NA	TRBJ1-1	CASSRSPNTEAFF	TGTGCCAGCAGCCGGTCACCTAACACTGAAGCTTTCTTT
TRBV11-2	NA	NA	TRBJ2-3	CASSLSLIDTQYF	TGTGCCAGCAGCTTGTCGTTAATCGATACGCAGTATTTT
TRBV6-5	NA	NA	TRBJ2-3	CASKLADTQYF	TGTGCCAGCAAGTTAGCAGATACGCAGTATTTT
TRBV29-1	NA	TRBD2	TRBJ2-7	CSARGRGRVVHEQYF	TGCAGCGCCCGCGGGAGGGGGCGCGTAGTCCACGAGCAGTACTTC